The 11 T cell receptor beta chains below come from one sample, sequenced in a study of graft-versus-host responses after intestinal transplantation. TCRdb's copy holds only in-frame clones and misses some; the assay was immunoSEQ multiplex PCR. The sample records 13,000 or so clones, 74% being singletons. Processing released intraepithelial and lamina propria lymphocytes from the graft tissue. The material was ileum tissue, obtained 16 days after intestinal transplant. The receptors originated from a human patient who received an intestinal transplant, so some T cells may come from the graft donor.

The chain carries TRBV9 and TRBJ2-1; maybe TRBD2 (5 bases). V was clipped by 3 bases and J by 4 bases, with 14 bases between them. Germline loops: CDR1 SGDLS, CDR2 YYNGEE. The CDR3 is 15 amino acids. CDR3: CASSAPNGVYNEQFF. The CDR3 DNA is TGTGCCAGCAGCGCCCCCAACGGGGTTTACAATGAGCAGTTCTTC. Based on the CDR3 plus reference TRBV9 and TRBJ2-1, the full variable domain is DSGVTQTPKHLITATGQRVTLRCSPRSGDLSVYWYQQSLDQGLQFLIQYYNGEERAKGNILERFSAQQFPDLHSELNLSSLELGDSALYFCASSAPNGVYNEQFFGPGTRLTVL.

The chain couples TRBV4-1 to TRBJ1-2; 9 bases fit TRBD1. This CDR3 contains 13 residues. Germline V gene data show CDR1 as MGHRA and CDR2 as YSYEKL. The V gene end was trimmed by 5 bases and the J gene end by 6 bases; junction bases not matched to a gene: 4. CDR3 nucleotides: TGCGCCAGCAGCTACCGGGACAGGGATGGCTACACCTTC. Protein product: CASSYRDRDGYTF.

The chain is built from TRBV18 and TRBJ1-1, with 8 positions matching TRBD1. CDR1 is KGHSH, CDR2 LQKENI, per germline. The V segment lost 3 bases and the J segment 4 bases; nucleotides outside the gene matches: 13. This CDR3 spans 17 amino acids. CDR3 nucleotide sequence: TGTGCCAGCTCACCGCACCGGACAGGGAGAGTGGGCACTGAAGCTTTCTTT. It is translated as CASSPHRTGRVGTEAFF.

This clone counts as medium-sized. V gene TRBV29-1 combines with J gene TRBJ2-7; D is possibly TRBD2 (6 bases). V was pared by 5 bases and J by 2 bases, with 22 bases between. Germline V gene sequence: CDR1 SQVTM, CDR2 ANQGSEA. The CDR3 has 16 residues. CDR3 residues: CSVRGPSERGPYEQYF. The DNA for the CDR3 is TGCAGCGTTCGGGGCCCTAGCGAGAGGGGCCCCTACGAGCAGTACTTC.

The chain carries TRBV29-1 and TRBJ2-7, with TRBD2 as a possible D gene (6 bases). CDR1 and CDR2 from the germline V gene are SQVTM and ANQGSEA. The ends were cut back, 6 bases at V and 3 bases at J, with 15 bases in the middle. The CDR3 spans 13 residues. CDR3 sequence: CSVVTSEDYEQYF. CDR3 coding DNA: TGCAGCGTGGTGACTAGTGAGGACTACGAGCAGTACTTC.

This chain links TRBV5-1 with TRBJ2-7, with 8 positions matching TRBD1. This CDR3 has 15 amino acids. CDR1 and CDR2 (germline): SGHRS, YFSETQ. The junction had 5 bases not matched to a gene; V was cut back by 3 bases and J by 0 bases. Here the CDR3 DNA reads TGCGCCAGCAGCTGGGGACAGGCGAGCTCCTACGAGCAGTACTTC. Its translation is CASSWGQASSYEQYF.

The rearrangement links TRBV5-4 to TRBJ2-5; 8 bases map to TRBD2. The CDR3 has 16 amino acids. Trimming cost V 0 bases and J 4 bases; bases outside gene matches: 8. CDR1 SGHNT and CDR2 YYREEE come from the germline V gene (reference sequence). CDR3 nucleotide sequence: TGTGCCAGCAGCTTGGCTAGAGGGGCGGGAGGAGAGACCCAGTACTTC. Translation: CASSLARGAGGETQYF. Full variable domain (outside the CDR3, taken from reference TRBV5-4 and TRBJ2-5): ETGVTQSPTHLIKTRGQQVTLRCSSQSGHNTVSWYQQALGQGPQFIFQYYREEENGRGNFPPRFSGLQFPNYSSELNVNALELDDSALYLCASSLARGAGGETQYFGPGTRLLVL.

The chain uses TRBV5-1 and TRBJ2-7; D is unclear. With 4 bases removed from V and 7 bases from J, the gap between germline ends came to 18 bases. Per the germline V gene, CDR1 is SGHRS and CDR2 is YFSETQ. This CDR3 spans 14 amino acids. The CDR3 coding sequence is TGCGCCAGCAGCGTGACATTTACCTACGTTGAGCAGTACTTC. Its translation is CASSVTFTYVEQYF.

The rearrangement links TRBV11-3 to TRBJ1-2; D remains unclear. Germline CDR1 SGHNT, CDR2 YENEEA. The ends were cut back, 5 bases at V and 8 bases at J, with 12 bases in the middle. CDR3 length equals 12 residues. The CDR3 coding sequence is TGTGCCAGCAGCCCCGGGGAGGTAGGCTACACCTTC. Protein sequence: CASSPGEVGYTF.

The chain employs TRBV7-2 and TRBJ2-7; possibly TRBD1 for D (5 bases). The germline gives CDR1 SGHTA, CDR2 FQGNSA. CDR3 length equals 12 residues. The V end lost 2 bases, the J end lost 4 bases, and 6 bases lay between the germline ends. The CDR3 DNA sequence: TGTGCCAGCAGCTTACAGGGTTACGAGCAGTACTTC. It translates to CASSLQGYEQYF.

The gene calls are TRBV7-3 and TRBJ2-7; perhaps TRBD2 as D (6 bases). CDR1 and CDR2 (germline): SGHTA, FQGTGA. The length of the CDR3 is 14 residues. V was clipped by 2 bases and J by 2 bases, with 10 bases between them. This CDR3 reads CASSLAGGTYEQYF. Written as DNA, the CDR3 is TGTGCCAGCAGCTTAGCCGGGGGAACCTACGAGCAGTACTTC. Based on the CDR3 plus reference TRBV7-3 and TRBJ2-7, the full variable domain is GAGVSQTPSNKVTEKGKYVELRCDPISGHTALYWYRQSLGQGPEFLIYFQGTGAADDSGLPNDRFFAVRPEGSVSTLKIQRTERGDSAVYLCASSLAGGTYEQYFGPGTRLTVT.